These T cell receptor beta chains were read from a single sample in a study of T-cell reconstitution after alpha-beta-depleted transplantation in children. MiXCR was run by TCRdb on the PCR reads, yielding one entry per CDR3 protein. The sample holds fewer than 550,000 distinct CDR3 sequences, roughly a tenth seen once. Sequencing used PBMCs from the stem cell graft donor, obtained from the stem cell graft. All receptors derive from a human donor who donated a stem cell graft to a child with acute myeloid leukemia. The CDR3 runs from the conserved cysteine through the conserved F or W. D genes are given only for firm matches. For some rows the clone size is stated as once, few or many, or as a class when expanded; others skip it.

TRBV5-1	TRBJ2-2	NA	TRBD1	CASRLDRGLSNTGELFF	TGCGCCAGCAGATTGGACAGGGGGCTATCGAACACCGGGGAGCTGTTTTTT
TRBV11-2	TRBJ2-7	once	TRBD1	CASSLGAGGYSEQYF	TGTGCCAGCAGCTTAGGGGCAGGGGGCTATAGCGAGCAGTACTTC
TRBV20-1	TRBJ2-7	NA	TRBD2	CSAWTSGSPYEQYF	TGCAGTGCTTGGACTAGCGGGAGCCCCTACGAGCAGTACTTC
TRBV20-1	TRBJ1-5	NA	TRBD1	CSARDAGTAFNQPQHF	TGCAGTGCTAGAGACGCCGGGACAGCCTTCAATCAGCCCCAGCATTTT
TRBV15	TRBJ2-1	NA	NA	CATSSEFGIKFF	TGTGCCACCAGCAGCGAGTTCGGAATAAAGTTCTTC
TRBV6-1	TRBJ1-5	few	NA	CASATPDSNQPQHF	TGTGCCAGCGCAACCCCAGATAGCAATCAGCCCCAGCATTTT
TRBV5-1	TRBJ1-6	few	NA	CASSLEATVRSPLHF	TGCGCCAGCAGCTTGGAGGCCACGGTTAGGTCACCCCTCCACTTT
TRBV29-1	TRBJ2-3	many	TRBD1	CSVGGDRGTDTQYF	TGCAGCGTTGGGGGGGACAGGGGCACAGATACGCAGTATTTT
TRBV12-3/TRBV12-4	TRBJ2-6	many	TRBD1	CASRRGTDAVLTF	TGTGCCAGCAGACGAGGGACAGACGCCGTCCTGACTTTC
TRBV27	TRBJ1-2	NA	NA	CASSFPRGVKNYGYTF	TGTGCCAGCAGTTTTCCCCGGGGGGTAAAGAACTATGGCTACACCTTC
TRBV20-1	TRBJ2-1	many	TRBD2	CSAWGLAGENEQFF	TGCAGTGCCTGGGGCCTAGCGGGAGAGAATGAGCAGTTCTTC
TRBV7-2	TRBJ2-2	NA	NA	CASTLSGAATGELFF	TGTGCCAGCACCCTTTCGGGAGCGGCCACCGGGGAGCTGTTTTTT
TRBV20-1	TRBJ1-1	NA	NA	CSAPGGGRTEAFF	TGCAGTGCCCCGGGAGGGGGTCGCACTGAAGCTTTCTTT
TRBV9	TRBJ2-2	few	NA	CASSPRPYGPGELFF	TGTGCCAGCAGCCCGAGGCCCTACGGGCCCGGGGAGCTGTTTTTT
TRBV7-9	TRBJ1-4	few	NA	CASRGAAQNEKLFF	TGTGCCAGTAGGGGGGCGGCACAGAATGAAAAACTGTTTTTT
TRBV2	TRBJ2-3	NA	TRBD2	CASSLAGIADTQYF	TGTGCCAGCAGTTTAGCGGGAATAGCAGATACGCAGTATTTT
TRBV20-1	TRBJ2-5	many	NA	CSAFDSLQETQYF	TGCAGTGCCTTCGACAGCCTCCAAGAGACCCAGTACTTC
TRBV5-1	TRBJ1-2	few	TRBD1	CASSLTGGVYGYTF	TGCGCCAGCAGCTTGACAGGGGGGGTTTATGGCTACACCTTC
TRBV9	TRBJ1-6	few	NA	CASSVDGQPFPLHF	TGTGCCAGCAGCGTAGATGGACAGCCTTTCCCCCTCCACTTT
TRBV12-3/TRBV12-4	TRBJ1-5	few	NA	CASSLLSESNQPQHF	TGTGCCAGCAGTTTGCTGTCTGAGAGCAATCAGCCCCAGCATTTT
TRBV7-9	TRBJ2-5	NA	NA	CASSLAVRYQETQYF	TGTGCCAGCAGCTTAGCCGTCAGATACCAAGAGACCCAGTACTTC
TRBV28	TRBJ1-1	few	NA	CASSSPSGDTEAFF	TGTGCCAGCAGTTCCCCGAGCGGGGACACTGAAGCTTTCTTT
TRBV20-1	TRBJ2-1	few	NA	CSVSISHNEQFF	TGCAGTGTGAGTATCTCTCACAATGAGCAGTTCTTC